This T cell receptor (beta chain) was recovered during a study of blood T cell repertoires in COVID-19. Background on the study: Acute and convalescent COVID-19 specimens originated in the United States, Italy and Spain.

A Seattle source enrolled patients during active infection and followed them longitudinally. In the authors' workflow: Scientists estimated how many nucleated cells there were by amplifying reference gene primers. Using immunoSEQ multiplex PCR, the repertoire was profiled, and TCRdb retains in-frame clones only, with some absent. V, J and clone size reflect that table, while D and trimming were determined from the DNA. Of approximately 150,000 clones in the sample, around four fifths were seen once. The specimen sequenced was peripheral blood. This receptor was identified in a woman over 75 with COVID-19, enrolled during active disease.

CDR3 DNA: TGTGCCAGCAGCTTTAACAGGGATAATGAAGCTTTCTTT. It translates to CASSFNRDNEAFF. The chain uses TRBV7-9 and TRBJ1-1; a possible D gene is TRBD1 (6 bases). Germline-derived CDR1 and CDR2 are SEHNR and FQNEAQ (reference sequence). The CDR3 runs 13 residues. V lost 3 bases and J lost 7, with 12 bases in between.